This T cell receptor (beta chain) was identified during a study of patients and donors after allogeneic stem cell transplantation. This CDR3 has 14 residues. V was pared by 1 base and J by 4 bases, with 8 bases between. The germline gives CDR1 SEHNR, CDR2 FQNEAQ (reference sequence). Via MiXCR, TCRdb re-called the RT-PCR reads, giving one row per CDR3 protein. This table holds roughly 200,000 distinct CDR3 sequences, 38% found once. The J gene is TRBJ1-5, the V gene TRBV7-9; D unresolved. This receptor was identified in a human donor who was either an allogeneic HSCT recipient or a stem cell or donor lymphocyte infusion donor (not recorded which). It is not recorded whose cells these are; they may come from a transplant donor. The sample taken for sequencing was blood, either unsorted or a sorted T cell fraction (not recorded which). The CDR3 region has the DNA TGTGCCAGCAGCTTAGAATCGGGAAATCAGCCCCAGCATTTT. This sequence encodes CASSLESGNQPQHF.